These T cell receptor beta chains were read from a single sample in a study of CD8 T cells in ankylosing spondylitis. TCRdb re-called the 5' RACE reads through MiXCR, storing one row per CDR3 protein. This table has about 540,000 distinct CDR3 sequences, more than 9.5% appearing once. Sequencing was performed on blood, either unsorted or a sorted T cell fraction (not recorded which). The source of these receptors is a male donor with ankylosing spondylitis. Both conserved end residues are part of each CDR3. Fields, in order: clone size, J gene, D gene, V gene, CDR3 protein, CDR3 DNA. D genes are given only for firm matches. For some rows the clone size is stated as once, few or many, or as a class when expanded; others skip it.

few,TRBJ2-1,TRBD2,TRBV12-3/TRBV12-4,CASSLEREGRNEQFF,TGTGCCAGCTCCCTTGAGCGGGAGGGCCGGAATGAGCAGTTCTTC
-,TRBJ1-1,-,TRBV9,CASSPAQGFTEAFF,TGTGCCAGCAGCCCCGCGCAGGGATTCACTGAAGCTTTCTTT
many,TRBJ2-1,-,TRBV29-1,CSVYAGPKENEQFF,TGCAGCGTTTATGCGGGACCGAAGGAGAATGAGCAGTTCTTC
few,TRBJ2-1,TRBD2,TRBV5-4,CASNRGDYNEQFF,TGTGCCAGCAATCGGGGGGACTACAATGAGCAGTTCTTC
few,TRBJ2-7,TRBD2,TRBV27,CATRLAGAYEQYF,TGTGCCACCAGACTAGCGGGAGCCTACGAGCAGTACTTC
-,TRBJ1-5,-,TRBV5-1,CASSPSEGSNQPQHF,TGCGCCAGCAGCCCGAGCGAGGGGAGCAATCAGCCCCAGCATTTT
few,TRBJ2-3,TRBD2,TRBV5-6,CASSLGGRADDTQYF,TGTGCCAGCAGCTTGGGTGGGAGGGCCGACGATACGCAGTATTTT
-,TRBJ1-5,-,TRBV4-1,CASSQDFRGASGVRQPQHF,TGCGCCAGCAGCCAAGATTTCCGTGGGGCGTCAGGGGTAAGACAGCCCCAGCATTTT
-,TRBJ2-1,TRBD2,TRBV5-6,CASSPRTGTSVVDEQFF,TGTGCCAGCAGCCCCCGAACCGGGACTAGCGTTGTGGATGAGCAGTTCTTC
few,TRBJ2-1,TRBD2,TRBV11-2,CASSLVPGLVYNEQFF,TGTGCCAGCAGCTTAGTTCCGGGACTAGTGTACAATGAGCAGTTCTTC
many,TRBJ2-1,-,TRBV5-1,CASSFNGDNEQFF,TGCGCCAGCAGCTTCAACGGTGACAATGAGCAGTTCTTC
few,TRBJ1-2,TRBD1,TRBV5-1,CASSLAGGQAPFNYGYTF,TGCGCCAGCAGCTTGGCCGGTGGACAGGCGCCCTTTAACTATGGCTACACCTTC
few,TRBJ2-1,-,TRBV30,CAWETTVQGFEQFF,TGTGCCTGGGAAACTACCGTACAGGGATTTGAGCAGTTCTTC
few,TRBJ2-4,TRBD1,TRBV20-1,CSAKGDRGFSIQYF,TGCAGTGCTAAGGGGGACAGGGGGTTCAGCATTCAGTACTTC
few,TRBJ2-3,-,TRBV27,CASTGTGSADTQYF,TGTGCCAGCACGGGTACAGGGAGTGCTGATACGCAGTATTTT
-,TRBJ2-2,-,TRBV7-2,CASSSQGRAEGELFF,TGTGCCAGCAGCTCCCAGGGCAGGGCGGAGGGGGAGCTGTTTTTT
few,TRBJ2-2,TRBD2,TRBV6-1,CASRGTSGSTGELFF,TGTGCCAGCAGGGGGACTAGCGGGAGTACCGGGGAGCTGTTTTTT
few,TRBJ1-1,-,TRBV21-1,CASRTKVRDRVAFF,TGTGCCAGCAGAACTAAGGTGAGGGACAGGGTTGCTTTCTTT
-,TRBJ2-3,-,TRBV11-2,CASSLVGERTDTQYF,TGTGCCAGCAGCTTAGTAGGGGAGCGCACAGATACGCAGTATTTT
-,TRBJ2-1,TRBD1,TRBV11-3,CASSWTGGDEQFF,TGTGCCAGCAGCTGGACAGGGGGCGATGAGCAGTTCTTC
-,TRBJ2-3,-,TRBV5-1,CASAGGSTDTQYF,TGCGCCAGCGCCGGCGGGAGCACAGATACGCAGTATTTT
many,TRBJ1-3,-,TRBV5-1,CASSPAHGRPANTIYF,TGCGCCAGCAGCCCAGCGCACGGGCGCCCAGCGAACACCATATATTTT
-,TRBJ1-6,TRBD1,TRBV20-1,CSATGGTALHF,TGCAGTGCAACAGGGGGTACGGCCCTCCACTTT
-,TRBJ1-1,-,TRBV29-1,CSVERGQNTEAFF,TGCAGCGTTGAAAGGGGCCAAAACACTGAAGCTTTCTTT
-,TRBJ1-2,-,TRBV20-1,CSAPTWQTNYGYTF,TGCAGTGCACCTACGTGGCAAACGAACTATGGCTACACCTTC